The rows below give T cell receptor beta chains drawn from one sample of a study of identical twins. MiXCR, run by TCRdb on the 5' RACE reads, gives a single entry per CDR3 protein. The sample gives some 320,000 distinct CDR3 sequences, roughly 12% of which show up once; just over 7% is in the top ten. The same specimen was also included in a second study, on yellow fever vaccine responses in identical twins.

Sequencing used CD8+ T cells sorted from blood. These receptors all come from a woman between 18 and 30 years old in good health. The CDR3 runs from the conserved cysteine through the conserved F or W. D genes are given only for firm matches. Expanded clones are given a class, and other clones once, few, many or no size at all.

length | D | J | size | V | DNA | CDR3
16 | NA | TRBJ2-1 | few | TRBV4-1 | TGCGCCAGCAGCCAAGAAAAGGGCAGCTCCTACAATGAGCAGTTCTTC | CASSQEKGSSYNEQFF
18 | TRBD1 | TRBJ2-2 | many | TRBV10-3 | TGTGCCATCACCAGGACAGGGGGCAGGCCTGGGGACACCGGGGAGCTGTTTTTT | CAITRTGGRPGDTGELFF
13 | NA | TRBJ2-5 | NA | TRBV4-1 | TGCGCCAGCAGACAAGCCGGGGAGGAGACCCAATACTTC | CASRQAGEETQYF
14 | NA | TRBJ2-3 | few | TRBV12-3/TRBV12-4 | TGTGCCAGCAGTCTATTGGTCCTAACAGATACGCAGTATTTT | CASSLLVLTDTQYF
13 | TRBD1 | TRBJ1-1 | NA | TRBV6-4 | TGTGCCAGCCAGGGACAGGTGAACACTGAAGCTTTCTTT | CASQGQVNTEAFF
18 | NA | TRBJ2-4 | many | TRBV4-2 | TGTGCCAGCAGCCCTGGGCTTGGCATAAGACTAGCCAAAAACATTCAGTACTTC | CASSPGLGIRLAKNIQYF
14 | NA | TRBJ2-1 | NA | TRBV3-1 | TGTGCCAGCAGCCAAGAAACATTATACAATGAGCAGTTCTTC | CASSQETLYNEQFF
16 | NA | TRBJ2-2 | few | TRBV7-6 | TGTGCCAGCAGCGTTCAAAGTAGGGGGAACACCGGGGAGCTGTTTTTT | CASSVQSRGNTGELFF
14 | TRBD2 | TRBJ2-2 | many | TRBV12-3/TRBV12-4 | TGTGCCAGCAGTGCCCTGGGACTAGCCGGGGAGCTGTTTTTT | CASSALGLAGELFF
19 | TRBD2 | TRBJ2-5 | NA | TRBV11-1 | TGTGCCAGCAGCTTAGGGTCTAGCGGGAGTCGACCAGCCCAGGAGACCCAGTACTTC | CASSLGSSGSRPAQETQYF
17 | TRBD2 | TRBJ2-1 | NA | TRBV6-2/TRBV6-3 | TGTGCCAGCAGTTATTCTATACTAGCGGGAGGCTACAATGAGCAGTTCTTC | CASSYSILAGGYNEQFF
15 | NA | TRBJ2-1 | NA | TRBV2 | TGTGCCAGCAGTGAACGGGACCCGGGGTACAATGAGCAGTTCTTC | CASSERDPGYNEQFF
12 | NA | TRBJ2-5 | many | TRBV7-8 | TGTGCCAGCAGCACCGCCAGTGGGCCCCAGTACTTC | CASSTASGPQYF
16 | NA | TRBJ2-5 | NA | TRBV7-2 | TGTGCCAGCAGCGAAAGACAGAGAAAACTCCAAGAGACCCAGTACTTC | CASSERQRKLQETQYF
15 | NA | TRBJ2-7 | NA | TRBV15 | TGTGCCACCAGCAGAGGTGTTAGCAGCTCCTACGAGCAGTACTTC | CATSRGVSSSYEQYF
15 | NA | TRBJ2-3 | NA | TRBV3-1 | TGTGCCAGCAGCCAAGCGGGAGCCCACACAGATACGCAGTATTTT | CASSQAGAHTDTQYF
14 | NA | TRBJ2-7 | few | TRBV28 | TGTGCCAGCAGTACCCCGGTAGGGGCGGACGAGCAGTACTTC | CASSTPVGADEQYF
13 | NA | TRBJ2-1 | many | TRBV24-1 | TGTGCCACCAGTGATGGGGGGAGCAATGAGCAGTTCTTC | CATSDGGSNEQFF
14 | NA | TRBJ2-1 | NA | TRBV7-6 | TGTGCCAGCAGCTTTGGGGACTCCTACAATGAGCAGTTCTTC | CASSFGDSYNEQFF
16 | NA | TRBJ2-5 | few | TRBV2 | TGTGCCAGCAGTGGAATACTAGTACGGGAACAAGAGACCCAGTACTTC | CASSGILVREQETQYF
15 | TRBD2 | TRBJ2-7 | few | TRBV29-1 | TGCAGCGTTGCTTCTAGCGGTACAAGCTCCTACGAGCAGTACTTC | CSVASSGTSSYEQYF
15 | TRBD2 | TRBJ2-5 | many | TRBV7-2 | TGTGCCAGCAGCCCCTGGACTAGTATGAGAGAGACCCAGTACTTC | CASSPWTSMRETQYF
15 | NA | TRBJ2-7 | NA | TRBV3-1 | TGTGCCAGCTGCCAAGGTACAAGCGGAGGCTACGAGCAGTACTTC | CASCQGTSGGYEQYF
15 | NA | TRBJ2-2 | few | TRBV7-9 | TGTGCCAGCAGCTGGGGGTTGGGGAACACCGGGGAGCTGTTTTTT | CASSWGLGNTGELFF